Below are 15 T cell receptor beta chains sequenced from a single sample in a study of blood T cell repertoires in COVID-19. Assay used: immunoSEQ multiplex PCR; TCRdb lists only in-frame clones, some missing. The sample consists of 110,000 to 150,000 clones, over 75% of them appearing once. Sequencing was performed on peripheral blood. All receptors come from a man in his forties or fifties with acute or convalescent COVID-19.

This clone turned up a few times. This sequence joins TRBV18 and TRBJ1-1, with a possible D match to TRBD1 (5 bases). Per the germline V gene, CDR1 is KGHSH and CDR2 is LQKENI. The CDR3 spans 16 residues. V lost 0 bases and J lost 5, with 16 bases in between. Written as DNA, the CDR3 is TGTGCCAGCTCACCACCGGGGACTCTCTGGTGGACTGAAGCTTTCTTT. Protein: CASSPPGTLWWTEAFF.

This chain links TRBV12-3 or TRBV12-4 with TRBJ1-4; D is unresolved. This CDR3 spans 13 amino acids. Trimming took 7 bases from V and 4 from J, leaving 10 bases between them. CDR3 region: CASTYQINEKLFF. The CDR3 nucleotides are TGTGCCAGCACTTACCAGATTAATGAAAAACTGTTTTTT.

Here the CDR3 DNA reads TGCAGCGTTTCGACAGGGCCTACTAACTATGGCTACACCTTC. Amino acid sequence: CSVSTGPTNYGYTF. The chain carries TRBV29-1 and TRBJ1-2; 7 bases match TRBD1. The germline CDR1 and CDR2 sequences are SQVTM and ANQGSEA. The V gene end was trimmed by 5 bases and the J gene end by 0 bases; junction bases not matched to a gene: 6. The CDR3 loop spans 14 amino acids.

In this sample, this clone turned up once. This chain uses TRBV19 with TRBJ2-7, with 7 positions matching TRBD2. CDR1 and CDR2 (germline): LNHDA, SQIVND (reference sequence). This CDR3 has 14 amino acids. V lost 4 bases and J lost 3; bases outside the gene matches: 6. DNA for the CDR3: TGTGCCAGTAGTACGGGGAGGGGTAACTACGAGCAGTACTTC. Protein sequence: CASSTGRGNYEQYF. The whole variable domain, remainder taken from reference TRBV19 and TRBJ2-7, is DGGITQSPKYLFRKEGQNVTLSCEQNLNHDAMYWYRQDPGQGLRLIYYSQIVNDFQKGDIAEGYSVSREKKESFPLTVTSAQKNPTAFYLCASSTGRGNYEQYFGPGTRLTVT.

The J gene is TRBJ1-2, the V gene TRBV6-6, with a tentative D call TRBD1 (5 bases). The V and J ends lost 5 bases and 1 base respectively, with 8 bases between them. CDR3 size: 13 residues. Germline assignment: CDR1 MNHNY and CDR2 SVGAGI (reference sequence). The CDR3 DNA sequence: TGTGCCAGCAGTGTAGACAGTAACTATGGCTACACCTTC. Its translation is CASSVDSNYGYTF.

The genes are TRBV11-2 and TRBJ2-7; perhaps TRBD2 as D (5 bases). The CDR3 is made up of 13 amino acids. V was cut by 6 bases and J by 5 bases, with 14 bases left in between. Germline V CDR1 and CDR2: SGHAT, FQNNGV. The CDR3 spells CASRRGINHEQYF. CDR3 DNA sequence: TGTGCCAGCAGAAGAGGGATTAATCACGAGCAGTACTTC. The full variable domain, in which reference TRBV11-2 and TRBJ2-7 provide the parts outside the CDR3, is EAGVAQSPRYKIIEKRQSVAFWCNPISGHATLYWYQQILGQGPKLLIQFQNNGVVDDSQLPKDRFSAERLKGVDSTLKIQPAKLEDSAVYLCASRRGINHEQYFGPGTRLTVT.

This clone was counted a single time. V and J are TRBV11-2 and TRBJ2-1; D perhaps matches TRBD1 (5 bases). The CDR3 is 14 residues long. Germline CDR1 reads SGHAT; CDR2 reads FQNNGV. Trimming removed 0 bases at V and 10 bases at J, with 13 bases between. CDR3 in DNA: TGTGCCAGCAGCTTAGACCCGGCCGCAGGGGAGCAGTTCTTC. Translated: CASSLDPAAGEQFF.

A few counts support this clone. V usage is TRBV4-2 and J usage is TRBJ1-1, with 7 bases lining up with TRBD1. The CDR3 is made up of 14 amino acids. Germline CDR1 is LGHNA and CDR2 is YNFKEQ. V shed 5 bases, J shed 3 bases, and the junction held 6 bases outside the gene matches. The CDR3 DNA follows: TGTGCCAGCAGCTCGGGACAGAGCGACACTGAAGCTTTCTTT. Its protein is CASSSGQSDTEAFF.

The gene calls are TRBV27 and TRBJ2-3, with TRBD2 matching over 11 bases. V dropped 7 bases and J dropped 0; count of bases not matched to a gene: 0. The germline CDR1 and CDR2 sequences are MNHEY and SMNVEV (reference sequence). This CDR3 is 14 amino acids long. This CDR3 reads CASTSGRSTDTQYF. Here the CDR3 DNA reads TGTGCCAGCACTAGCGGGAGGAGCACAGATACGCAGTATTTT.

This clone was counted once. This chain uses TRBV10-3 with TRBJ2-3; TRBD2 aligns across 12 bases. The CDR3 runs 17 residues. V was clipped by 3 bases and J by 4 bases; unmatched bases: 8. CDR1 is ENHRY, CDR2 SYGVKD, per germline. The CDR3 loop reads CAISETHLAGGSDTQYF. The CDR3 DNA is TGTGCCATCAGTGAAACCCACCTAGCGGGAGGGTCAGATACGCAGTATTTT.

The rearrangement links TRBV2 to TRBJ1-3; TRBD1 matches at 7 bases. J gave up 0 bases and V 10 bases, and 12 bases lay outside the gene matches. The CDR3 totals 16 residues. CDR1 is SNHLY and CDR2 is FYNNEI in the germline V gene. CDR3 amino acids: CATRGGAAYSGNTIYF. The CDR3 nucleotides read TGTGCCACCAGGGGGGGGGCAGCCTACTCTGGAAACACCATATATTTT.

The chain joins TRBV9 to TRBJ2-5; TRBD2 matches 8 bases. The CDR3 loop spans 14 amino acids. CDR1 and CDR2 (germline): SGDLS, YYNGEE. V was pared by 0 bases and J by 4 bases, with 2 bases of the junction left unmatched. In DNA form, the CDR3 reads TGTGCCAGCAGCGTAGCTAGCGGGTTAGAGACCCAGTACTTC. It yields the protein CASSVASGLETQYF. Full variable domain (rest looked up from reference TRBV9 and TRBJ2-5): DSGVTQTPKHLITATGQRVTLRCSPRSGDLSVYWYQQSLDQGLQFLIQYYNGEERAKGNILERFSAQQFPDLHSELNLSSLELGDSALYFCASSVASGLETQYFGPGTRLLVL.

The CDR3 coding sequence is TGTGCCAGCAGCTTAGGGTCCGGGACAGGGATACAAGAGACCCAGTACTTC. It yields the protein CASSLGSGTGIQETQYF. The chain recombines TRBV7-6 with TRBJ2-5; TRBD1 aligns across 9 bases. The CDR3 consists of 17 residues. J gave up 2 bases and V 1 base, and 8 bases lay outside the gene matches. Germline loops: CDR1 SGHVS, CDR2 FNYEAQ.

The rearrangement joins TRBV20-1 to TRBJ1-1; no reliable D call. The V and J ends lost 6 bases and 7 bases respectively, with 12 bases between them. Germline CDR1 reads DFQATT; CDR2 reads SNEGSKA (reference sequence). This CDR3 spans 11 amino acids. CDR3 sequence (DNA): TGCAGTGCGATCTTAAGGAGTGAAGCTTTCTTT. It encodes CSAILRSEAFF.

V usage is TRBV18 and J usage is TRBJ1-3; 9 bases match TRBD1. The length of the CDR3 is 16 residues. Germline values: CDR1 KGHSH, CDR2 LQKENI. Trimming removed 4 bases from V and 2 bases from J; junction bases left unmatched: 6. The CDR3 nucleotides are TGTGCCAGCTCACAAACCGGGACAGGGACTGGAAACACCATATATTTT. Amino acid sequence: CASSQTGTGTGNTIYF. The full variable domain, rest sourced from reference TRBV18 and TRBJ1-3, is NAGVMQNPRHLVRRRGQEARLRCSPMKGHSHVYWYRQLPEEGLKFMVYLQKENIIDESGMPKERFSAEFPKEGPSILRIQQVVRGDSAAYFCASSQTGTGTGNTIYFGEGSWLTVV.